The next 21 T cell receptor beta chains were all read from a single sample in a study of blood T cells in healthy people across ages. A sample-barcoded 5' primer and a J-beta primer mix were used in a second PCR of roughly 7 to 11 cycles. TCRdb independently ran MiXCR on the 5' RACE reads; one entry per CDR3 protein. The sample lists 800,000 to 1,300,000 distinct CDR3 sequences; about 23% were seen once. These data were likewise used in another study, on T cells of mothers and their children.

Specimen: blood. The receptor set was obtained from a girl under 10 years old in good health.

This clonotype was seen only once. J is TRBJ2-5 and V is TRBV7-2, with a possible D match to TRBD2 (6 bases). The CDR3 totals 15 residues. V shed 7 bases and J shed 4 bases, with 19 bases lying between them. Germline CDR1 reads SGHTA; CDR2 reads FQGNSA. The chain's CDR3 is CASTSRFARGETQYF. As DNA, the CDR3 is TGTGCCAGCACCTCTAGGTTCGCGCGGGGAGAGACCCAGTACTTC.

The CDR3 reads CASSLAPQSYEQYF. The DNA for the CDR3 is TGTGCCAGCAGCTTGGCCCCCCAGTCCTACGAGCAGTACTTC. This chain joins TRBV5-8 and TRBJ2-7; no clear D gene. The CDR3 covers 14 residues. The V and J ends lost 0 bases and 1 base respectively, with 8 bases between them. Germline values: CDR1 SGHTS, CDR2 YDEGEE. The variable domain in full, completed from reference TRBV5-8 and TRBJ2-7, reads EAGVTQSPTHLIKTRGQQATLRCSPISGHTSVYWYQQALGLGLQFLLWYDEGEERNRGNFPPRFSGRQFPNYSSELNVNALELEDSALYLCASSLAPQSYEQYFGPGTRLTVT.

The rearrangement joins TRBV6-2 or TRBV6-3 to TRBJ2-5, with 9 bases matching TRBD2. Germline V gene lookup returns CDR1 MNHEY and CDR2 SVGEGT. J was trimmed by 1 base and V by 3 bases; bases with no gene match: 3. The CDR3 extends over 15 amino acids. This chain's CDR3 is CASSYLAGFQETQYF. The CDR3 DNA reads TGTGCCAGCAGTTATCTAGCGGGGTTCCAAGAGACCCAGTACTTC.

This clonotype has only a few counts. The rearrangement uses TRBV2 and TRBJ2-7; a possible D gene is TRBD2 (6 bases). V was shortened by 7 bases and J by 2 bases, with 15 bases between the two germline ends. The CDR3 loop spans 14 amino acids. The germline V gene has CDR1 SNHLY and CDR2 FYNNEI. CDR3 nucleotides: TGTGCCAGCACCGGGACTGATACTACCTACGAGCAGTACTTC. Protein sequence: CASTGTDTTYEQYF.

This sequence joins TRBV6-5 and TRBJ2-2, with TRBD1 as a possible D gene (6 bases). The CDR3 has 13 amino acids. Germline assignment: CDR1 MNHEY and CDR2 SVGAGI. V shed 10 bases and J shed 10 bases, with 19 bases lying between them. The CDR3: CATMDSPSAELFF. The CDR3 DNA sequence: TGTGCCACCATGGACAGCCCATCTGCGGAGCTGTTTTTT.

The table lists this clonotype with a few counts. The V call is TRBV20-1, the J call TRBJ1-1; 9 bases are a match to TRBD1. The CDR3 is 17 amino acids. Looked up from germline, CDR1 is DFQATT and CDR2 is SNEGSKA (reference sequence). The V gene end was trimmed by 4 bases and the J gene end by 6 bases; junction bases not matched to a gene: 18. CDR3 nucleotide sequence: TGCAGTGCTAAAGAATACAGGGGGCGCGAGGTTAGCCCTGAAGCTTTCTTT. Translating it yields CSAKEYRGREVSPEAFF.

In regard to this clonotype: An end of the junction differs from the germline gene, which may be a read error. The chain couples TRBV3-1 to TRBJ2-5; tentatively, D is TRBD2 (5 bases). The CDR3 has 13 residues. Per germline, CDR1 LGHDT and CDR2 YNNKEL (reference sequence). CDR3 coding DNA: TGTGCCAGCAGCCAGGACTGGAGGAGATCTCGGTTCTTC. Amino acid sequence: CASSQDWRRSRFF.

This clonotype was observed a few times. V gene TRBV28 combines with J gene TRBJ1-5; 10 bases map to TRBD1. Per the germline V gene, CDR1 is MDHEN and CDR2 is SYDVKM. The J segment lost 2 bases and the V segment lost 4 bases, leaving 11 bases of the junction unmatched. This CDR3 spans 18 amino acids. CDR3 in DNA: TGTGCCAGCAGTTCTCGGACAGGGGGTTGGGTAGGCAATCAGCCCCAGCATTTT. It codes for CASSSRTGGWVGNQPQHF.

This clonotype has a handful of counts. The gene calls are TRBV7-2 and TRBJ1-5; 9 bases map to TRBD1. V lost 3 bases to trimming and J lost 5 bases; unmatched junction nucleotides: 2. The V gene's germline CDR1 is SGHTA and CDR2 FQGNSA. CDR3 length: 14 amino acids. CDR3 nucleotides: TGTGCCAGCAGCTTGGACAGGGGCTATCAGCCCCAGCATTTT. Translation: CASSLDRGYQPQHF.

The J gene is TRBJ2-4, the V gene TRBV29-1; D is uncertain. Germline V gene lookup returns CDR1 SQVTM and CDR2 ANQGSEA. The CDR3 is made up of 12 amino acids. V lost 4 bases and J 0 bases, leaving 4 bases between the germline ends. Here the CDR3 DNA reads TGCAGCGTTGCGGGAGCCAAAAACATTCAGTACTTC. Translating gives CSVAGAKNIQYF.

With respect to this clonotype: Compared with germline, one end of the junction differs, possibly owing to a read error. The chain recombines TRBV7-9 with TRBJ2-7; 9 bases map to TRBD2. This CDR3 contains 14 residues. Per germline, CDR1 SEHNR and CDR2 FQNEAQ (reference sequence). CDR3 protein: CAGSQREESYEQYF. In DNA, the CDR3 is TGTGCCGGCAGCCAGCGGGAGGAATCCTACGAGCAGTACTTC.

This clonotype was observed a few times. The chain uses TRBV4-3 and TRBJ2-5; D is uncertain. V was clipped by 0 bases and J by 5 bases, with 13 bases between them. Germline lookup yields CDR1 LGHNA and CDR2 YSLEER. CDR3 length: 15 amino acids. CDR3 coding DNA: TGCGCCAGCAGCCAAGATCTAGGTAGAATGGAGACCCAGTACTTC. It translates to CASSQDLGRMETQYF.

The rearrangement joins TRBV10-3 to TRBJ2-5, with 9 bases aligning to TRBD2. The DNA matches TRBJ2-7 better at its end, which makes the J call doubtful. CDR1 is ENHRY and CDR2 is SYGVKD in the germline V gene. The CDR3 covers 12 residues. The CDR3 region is CAITAGGYEQYF. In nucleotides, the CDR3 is TGTGCCATCACAGCGGGGGGTTACGAGCAGTACTTC.

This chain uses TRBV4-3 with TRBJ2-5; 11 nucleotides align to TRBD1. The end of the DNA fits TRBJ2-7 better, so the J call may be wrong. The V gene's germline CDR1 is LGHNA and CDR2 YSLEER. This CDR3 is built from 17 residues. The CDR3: CASSQDIPGQGVDEQYF. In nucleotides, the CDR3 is TGCGCCAGCAGCCAAGACATCCCGGGACAGGGGGTGGACGAGCAGTACTTC.

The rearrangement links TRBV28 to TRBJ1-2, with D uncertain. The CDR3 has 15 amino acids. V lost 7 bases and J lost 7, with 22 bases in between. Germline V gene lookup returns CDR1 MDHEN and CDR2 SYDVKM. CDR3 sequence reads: CASNQRGSAYSGYTF. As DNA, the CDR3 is TGTGCCAGCAACCAGCGGGGTAGCGCATATTCTGGCTACACCTTC.

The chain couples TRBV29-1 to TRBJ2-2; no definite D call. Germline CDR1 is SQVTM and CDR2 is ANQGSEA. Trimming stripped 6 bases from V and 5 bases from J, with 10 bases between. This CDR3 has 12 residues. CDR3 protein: CSVLWRTGELFF. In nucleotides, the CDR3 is TGCAGCGTCCTTTGGCGGACCGGGGAGCTGTTTTTT.

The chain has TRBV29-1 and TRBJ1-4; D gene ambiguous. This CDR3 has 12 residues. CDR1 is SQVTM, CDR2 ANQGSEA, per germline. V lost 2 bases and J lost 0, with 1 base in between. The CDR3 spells CSVEPTNEKLFF. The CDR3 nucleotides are TGCAGCGTTGAACCAACTAATGAAAAACTGTTTTTT.

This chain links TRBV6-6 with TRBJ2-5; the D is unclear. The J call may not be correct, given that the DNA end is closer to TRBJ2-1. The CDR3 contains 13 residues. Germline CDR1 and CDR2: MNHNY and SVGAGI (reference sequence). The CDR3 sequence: CASSYGRLDEQFF. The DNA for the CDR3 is TGTGCCAGCAGTTACGGAAGGCTTGATGAGCAGTTCTTC.

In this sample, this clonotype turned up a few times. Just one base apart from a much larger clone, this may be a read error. CDR3 bases: TGTGCCAGCAGCGTAGACGGGGAGCTGTTTTTT. Protein: CASSVDGELFF. The V call is TRBV9, the J call TRBJ2-2; D call uncertain. In germline, CDR1 is SGDLS, CDR2 YYNGEE. Trimming shortened V by 0 bases and J by 7 bases, and 1 base separated the two germline ends. CDR3 size: 11 residues.

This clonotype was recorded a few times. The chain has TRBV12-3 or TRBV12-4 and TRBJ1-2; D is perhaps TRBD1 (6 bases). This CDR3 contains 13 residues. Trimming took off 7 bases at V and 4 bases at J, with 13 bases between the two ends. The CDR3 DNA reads TGTGCCAGCACGGGGGCAGGAGTCTATGGCTACACCTTC. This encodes CASTGAGVYGYTF.

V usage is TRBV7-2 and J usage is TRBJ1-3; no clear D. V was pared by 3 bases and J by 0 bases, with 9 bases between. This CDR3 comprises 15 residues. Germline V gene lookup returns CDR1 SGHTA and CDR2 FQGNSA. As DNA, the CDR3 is TGTGCCAGCAGCTTGGATTTTAGCTCTGGAAACACCATATATTTT. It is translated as CASSLDFSSGNTIYF.